These 11 T cell receptor beta chains share one sample of origin, sequenced in a study of blood T cell repertoires in COVID-19. Libraries were prepared by immunoSEQ multiplex PCR; TCRdb keeps only in-frame clonotypes and omits some of them. The sample has 94,000 or so clones; roughly 91% are singletons. What was sequenced was peripheral blood. These TCRs come from an elderly woman with active COVID-19.

In its sample, this clone was seen a few times. The chain employs TRBV18 and TRBJ2-7; perhaps TRBD1 as D (6 bases). Germline V gene lookup returns CDR1 KGHSH and CDR2 LQKENI. With 4 bases removed from V and 2 bases from J, the gap between germline ends came to 9 bases. This CDR3 has 13 residues. In nucleotides, the CDR3 is TGTGCCAGCTCACTTGGACAGCCCTACGAGCAGTACTTC. This sequence encodes CASSLGQPYEQYF.

The J gene is TRBJ2-2, the V gene TRBV18, with 7 bases matching TRBD1. The CDR3 is 16 residues long. V was clipped by 2 bases and J by 0 bases; unmatched bases: 3. CDR1 is KGHSH, CDR2 LQKENI, per germline. The CDR3 region has the DNA TGTGCCAGCTCACCAACGGGACAGCCGAACACCGGGGAGCTGTTTTTT. Translating gives CASSPTGQPNTGELFF. Full variable domain (missing parts from reference TRBV18 and TRBJ2-2): NAGVMQNPRHLVRRRGQEARLRCSPMKGHSHVYWYRQLPEEGLKFMVYLQKENIIDESGMPKERFSAEFPKEGPSILRIQQVVRGDSAAYFCASSPTGQPNTGELFFGEGSRLTVL.

The J gene is TRBJ2-7, the V gene TRBV18; D may be TRBD2 (6 bases). CDR1 and CDR2 from the germline V gene are KGHSH and LQKENI. The CDR3 runs 15 residues. V lost 5 bases, J lost 2 bases, and 16 bases lay in between. CDR3 residues: CASSTGTHSTYEQYF. As DNA, the CDR3 is TGTGCCAGCTCAACCGGGACTCACTCAACCTACGAGCAGTACTTC.

This clone was counted a few times. This chain links TRBV18 with TRBJ1-1, with D perhaps matching TRBD1 (6 bases). This CDR3 comprises 15 residues. CDR1 and CDR2 from the germline V gene are KGHSH and LQKENI. V lost 10 bases to trimming and J lost 1 base, with 19 bases between them. The CDR3 coding sequence is TGTGCCACCCTGTCAAAGGTGGGGGCGAACACTGAAGCTTTCTTT. Amino acids: CATLSKVGANTEAFF. Combining the CDR3 with reference TRBV18 and TRBJ1-1 gives the whole variable domain NAGVMQNPRHLVRRRGQEARLRCSPMKGHSHVYWYRQLPEEGLKFMVYLQKENIIDESGMPKERFSAEFPKEGPSILRIQQVVRGDSAAYFCATLSKVGANTEAFFGQGTRLTVV.

V gene TRBV5-1 combines with J gene TRBJ1-1; D possibly corresponds to TRBD1 (5 bases). V lost 4 bases and J 5 bases, leaving 15 bases between the germline ends. The CDR3 is made up of 14 amino acids. Germline CDR1 and CDR2: SGHRS and YFSETQ. CDR3 nucleotide sequence: TGCGCCAGCAGCACGCAGGGAGGGGAAACTGAAGCTTTCTTT. Translation gives CASSTQGGETEAFF.

The gene calls are TRBV28 and TRBJ1-1; the D gene is possibly TRBD1 (6 bases). There are 14 residues in the CDR3. Per germline, CDR1 MDHEN and CDR2 SYDVKM. The ends were cut back, 5 bases at V and 5 bases at J, with 15 bases in the middle. CDR3 coding DNA: TGTGCCAGCAGTCCTGTACAGGGATGGACTGAAGCTTTCTTT. This encodes CASSPVQGWTEAFF.

This clone was seen more than once but under ten times. The V and J genes are TRBV5-5 and TRBJ2-3; 11 bases map to TRBD1. The ends lost 4 bases at V and 4 bases at J; junction bases unmatched: 2. CDR1 SGHKS and CDR2 YYEKEE come from the germline V gene (reference sequence). The CDR3 has 14 amino acids. This CDR3 reads CASSPGQGADTQYF. CDR3 bases: TGTGCCAGCAGCCCGGGACAGGGGGCAGATACGCAGTATTTT. The full variable domain, completed using reference TRBV5-5 and TRBJ2-3, is DAGVTQSPTHLIKTRGQQVTLRCSPISGHKSVSWYQQVLGQGPQFIFQYYEKEERGRGNFPDRFSARQFPNYSSELNVNALLLGDSALYLCASSPGQGADTQYFGPGTRLTVL.

The chain joins TRBV9 to TRBJ2-1; 14 bases map to TRBD2. This CDR3 is built from 16 residues. V lost 4 bases and J lost 10; bases outside the gene matches: 10. Per the germline V gene, CDR1 is SGDLS and CDR2 is YYNGEE. CDR3 residues: CASSTPGTSGSGEQFF. In DNA form, the CDR3 reads TGTGCCAGCAGCACCCCCGGGACTAGCGGGAGTGGCGAGCAGTTCTTC.

The J gene is TRBJ1-1, the V gene TRBV9; D is uncertain. V lost 6 bases, J lost 0 bases, and 9 bases lay in between. The CDR3 is 13 residues long. Germline values: CDR1 SGDLS, CDR2 YYNGEE. CDR3 nucleotides: TGTGCCAGCACCGACGGGATGAACACTGAAGCTTTCTTT. Its protein is CASTDGMNTEAFF.

The chain links TRBV3-1 (or the pseudogene TRBV3-2) to TRBJ1-1, with TRBD1 matching 11 bases. The CDR3 is made up of 13 amino acids. Per germline, CDR1 LGHDT and CDR2 YNNKEL (reference sequence). The trim removed 4 bases at V and 10 bases at J, leaving 5 bases unmatched. The CDR3, as DNA: TGTGCCAGCAGCCCCACCGGGACAGGGGGAGCTTTCTTT. Translated, it gives CASSPTGTGGAFF.

J is TRBJ2-5 and V is TRBV4-3; D is unresolved. The CDR3 runs 15 residues. Trimming stripped 0 bases from V and 2 bases from J, with 10 bases between. CDR1 is LGHNA, CDR2 YSLEER, per germline. The CDR3 DNA is TGCGCCAGCAGCCAAGATCTTCGCCAGCAAGAGACCCAGTACTTC. Its translation: CASSQDLRQQETQYF.